These 9 T cell receptor beta chains were all obtained from the same sample, sequenced in a study of cytomegalovirus exposure and HLA in healthy donors. Assay: immunoSEQ multiplex PCR; the TCRdb copy retains only in-frame clones and omits some. The sample shows roughly 190,000 clones, about 84% of them seen only once. Source material: PBMCs. The receptors stem from a woman between 18 and 29 years old in good health and CMV-seronegative.

V and J are TRBV6-5 and TRBJ1-2, with D perhaps matching TRBD1 (5 bases). V shed 0 bases and J shed 4 bases, with 12 bases lying between them. This CDR3 is 15 amino acids long. Germline V gene data show CDR1 as MNHEY and CDR2 as SVGAGI. The CDR3: CASSYSDSSSYGYTF. The CDR3 DNA is TGTGCCAGCAGTTACTCTGACAGTTCAAGCTATGGCTACACCTTC.

The J gene is TRBJ2-7, the V gene TRBV11-2; 9 nucleotides line up with TRBD2. Germline V CDR1 and CDR2: SGHAT, FQNNGV. J was trimmed by 3 bases and V by 5 bases; bases with no gene match: 5. CDR3 length: 14 residues. The CDR3 protein is CASSPPAGGYEQYF. CDR3 sequence (DNA): TGTGCCAGCAGCCCCCCAGCGGGAGGCTACGAGCAGTACTTC.

On this clone itself: In the same sample, other DNA sequences code for this CDR3. The chain couples TRBV11-3 to TRBJ2-2; D perhaps matches TRBD2 (5 bases). Germline V gene data show CDR1 as SGHNT and CDR2 as YENEEA. The V end was cut by 4 bases, the J end by 0 bases, with 9 bases between. This CDR3 is 15 amino acids long. The CDR3 here is CASSSSGTNTGELFF. CDR3 coding DNA: TGTGCCAGCAGCTCCTCCGGGACGAACACCGGGGAGCTGTTTTTT.

V gene TRBV25-1 combines with J gene TRBJ2-1; 7 bases match TRBD2. Germline trimming cut 8 bases from V and 5 bases from J; bases unmatched to any gene: 9. The CDR3 sequence is 14 residues long. Germline CDR1 is MGHDK and CDR2 is SYGVNS. CDR3: CASREAGSDNEQFF. CDR3 nucleotide sequence: TGTGCCAGCCGAGAAGCGGGAAGCGACAATGAGCAGTTCTTC. Using reference TRBV25-1 and TRBJ2-1 for the parts outside the CDR3, the full variable domain is EADIYQTPRYLVIGTGKKITLECSQTMGHDKMYWYQQDPGMELHLIHYSYGVNSTEKGDLSSESTVSRIRTEHFPLTLESARPSHTSQYLCASREAGSDNEQFFGPGTRLTVL.

This sequence joins TRBV4-2 and TRBJ2-2, with D hard to call. This CDR3 has 16 amino acids. Trimming left V 1 base short and J 0 bases short, with 9 bases between. Germline CDR1 and CDR2: LGHNA and YNFKEQ. The CDR3 nucleotides are TGTGCCAGCAGCCAAGTTGTCCGGGCGAACACCGGGGAGCTGTTTTTT. Amino acid sequence: CASSQVVRANTGELFF.

This chain uses TRBV19 with TRBJ1-1, with D hard to call. The V end lost 7 bases, the J end lost 0 bases, and 12 bases lay between the germline ends. Germline V lookup: CDR1 LNHDA, CDR2 SQIVND (reference sequence). The CDR3 covers 14 residues. The DNA for the CDR3 is TGTGCCAGTATTGCCAGGTCTTTGAACACTGAAGCTTTCTTT. Encoded protein: CASIARSLNTEAFF.

The chain couples TRBV29-1 to TRBJ2-3, with 7 nucleotides matching TRBD1. The CDR3 sequence is 13 residues long. V was clipped by 7 bases and J by 1 base; unmatched bases: 5. The V gene's germline CDR1 is SQVTM and CDR2 ANQGSEA. The CDR3 loop reads CSADDRGTDTQYF. CDR3 nucleotides: TGCAGCGCTGATGACAGGGGCACAGATACGCAGTATTTT.

This clone was found a few times. The chain couples TRBV6-4 to TRBJ1-4; a possible D gene is TRBD1 (6 bases). This CDR3 region has 14 residues. Germline loops: CDR1 MRHNA, CDR2 SNTAGT. V lost 6 bases to trimming and J lost 1 base, with 9 bases between them. This CDR3 is CASSPTGTNEKLFF. CDR3 nucleotide sequence: TGTGCCAGCAGCCCGACAGGAACTAATGAAAAACTGTTTTTT.

This clone has only one observation. The V gene is TRBV30, the J gene TRBJ2-7, with a weak D call TRBD1 (6 bases). Deletions cut 1 base from V and 0 bases from J, with 16 bases between. CDR1 GTSNPN and CDR2 SVGIG come from the germline V gene (reference sequence). The CDR3 spans 16 residues. In nucleotides, the CDR3 is TGTGCCTGGAGTGAGGAAGGACAGCTCGACTCCTACGAGCAGTACTTC. It codes for CAWSEEGQLDSYEQYF.